A selection of T cell receptor beta chains follows, all from one sample in a study of blood T cells in healthy people across ages. A single record per CDR3 protein comes from TCRdb applying MiXCR to the 5' RACE reads. The sample records fewer than 1 million distinct CDR3 sequences, under 55% being singletons. The sequencing input was blood. These receptor sequences come from a man aged 60 to 75 in good health. Each CDR3 is given with its conserved first and last residue. D genes are given only for firm matches. Size values are once, few and many counts, or a class for expanded clones, and some rows have none.

d_gene	v_gene	abundance	j_gene	CDR3aa	CDR3nt
TRBD2	TRBV4-3	few	TRBJ2-4	CASSQVWGGKNIQYF	TGCGCCAGCAGCCAAGTTTGGGGGGGCAAAAACATTCAGTACTTC
TRBD2	TRBV5-6	.	TRBJ2-5	CASTLAGGGDEQYF	TGTGCCAGCACCCTAGCGGGGGGGGGTGATGAGCAGTACTTC
TRBD1	TRBV7-3	few	TRBJ1-1	CASSLTGQPGTEAFF	TGTGCCAGCAGCTTAACGGGACAGCCGGGCACTGAAGCTTTCTTT
.	TRBV7-9	few	TRBJ2-5	CASSYQGSQETQYF	TGTGCCAGCAGCTACCAGGGATCCCAAGAGACCCAGTACTTC
TRBD1	TRBV7-2	.	TRBJ2-2	CASSFATQGAGELFF	TGCGCCAGCAGCTTTGCCACACAGGGGGCCGGGGAGCTGTTTTTT
TRBD1	TRBV20-1	.	TRBJ1-6	CSARRQGANSPLHF	TGCAGTGCTAGGAGGCAGGGGGCAAATTCACCCCTCCACTTT
TRBD1	TRBV7-2	.	TRBJ2-7	CASSARTGYAYEQYF	TGTGCCAGCAGCGCCCGGACAGGCTACGCCTACGAGCAGTACTTC
.	TRBV20-1	.	TRBJ1-1	CSARDPSQGNTEAFF	TGCAGTGCTAGAGATCCTTCGCAGGGTAACACTGAAGCTTTCTTT
TRBD1	TRBV2	.	TRBJ1-4	CASSLRRGRMGEKLFF	TGTGCCAGCAGTTTACGCAGGGGGCGCATGGGCGAAAAACTGTTTTTT
.	TRBV6-5	few	TRBJ1-1	CASSDSSGDTEAFF	TGTGCCAGCAGTGACTCGAGTGGGGACACTGAAGCTTTCTTT
TRBD2	TRBV2	.	TRBJ2-3	CASSEGLASPTDTQYF	TGTGCCAGCAGTGAAGGACTAGCGAGCCCCACAGATACGCAGTATTTT
TRBD2	TRBV11-3	few	TRBJ2-1	CASSPRLAGVSYNEQFF	TGTGCCAGCAGCCCCCGACTAGCGGGGGTCTCCTACAATGAGCAGTTCTTC
.	TRBV20-1	few	TRBJ1-6	CSARDLLSSYNSPLHF	TGCAGTGCTAGAGACCTGCTGAGCTCCTATAATTCACCCCTCCACTTT
TRBD1	TRBV12-3/TRBV12-4	.	TRBJ2-3	CASNLDRGANTQYF	TGTGCCAGCAACCTAGACAGGGGCGCGAATACGCAGTATTTT
.	TRBV27	few	TRBJ2-2	CASSLAGPGELFF	TGTGCCAGCAGTTTAGCGGGGCCCGGGGAGCTGTTTTTT
.	TRBV9	few	TRBJ2-1	CASSVARMGEQFF	TGTGCCAGCAGCGTGGCCCGCATGGGTGAGCAGTTCTTC
TRBD2	TRBV20-1	.	TRBJ2-7	CSARIPPGLGPYEQYF	TGCAGTGCTAGAATCCCCCCGGGACTAGGCCCCTACGAGCAGTACTTC
.	TRBV5-1	few	TRBJ2-1	CASSLGGSGNHEQFF	TGCGCCAGCAGCTTGGGGGGATCAGGGAACCATGAGCAGTTCTTC
.	TRBV4-3	.	TRBJ1-5	CASSQGQGNNQSQHF	TGCGCCAGCAGCCAGGGCCAGGGAAACAATCAGTCCCAGCATTTT
.	TRBV6-2/TRBV6-3	once	TRBJ2-5	CASSYSNMEETQYF	TGTGCCAGCAGTTACTCTAACATGGAAGAGACCCAGTACTTC
.	TRBV2	.	TRBJ2-5	CASSDLVAGQQETQYF	TGTGCCAGCAGTGACTTAGTCGCGGGGCAACAAGAGACCCAGTACTTC
.	TRBV20-1	few	TRBJ1-5	CSARRSGVSNQPQHF	TGCAGTGCTAGAAGATCAGGGGTCAGCAATCAGCCCCAGCATTTT
.	TRBV6-2/TRBV6-3	.	TRBJ1-5	CASSLDPDQPQHF	TGTGCCAGCAGTTTAGACCCTGATCAGCCCCAGCATTTT
.	TRBV13	many	TRBJ2-1	CASSSRPGEQFF	TGTGCCAGCAGCTCCAGGCCCGGGGAGCAGTTCTTC
.	TRBV29-1	many	TRBJ2-1	CSARKTRDISYNEQFF	TGCAGCGCACGAAAAACCCGGGACATTTCCTACAATGAGCAGTTCTTC
.	TRBV30	.	TRBJ2-1	CAWSPTPNEQFF	TGTGCCTGGAGTCCGACTCCGAATGAGCAGTTCTTC
.	TRBV5-1	.	TRBJ1-2	CASSDQGAGYTF	TGCGCCAGCAGCGACCAGGGTGCAGGCTACACCTTC
TRBD2	TRBV3-1	.	TRBJ2-3	CASSRDYPVDTQYF	TGTGCCAGCAGCCGGGACTATCCGGTGGATACGCAGTATTTT
.	TRBV7-9	few	TRBJ2-7	CASSLQRTHQIHEQYF	TGTGCCAGCAGCTTACAAAGGACGCATCAGATACACGAGCAGTACTTC
.	TRBV5-1	.	TRBJ2-1	CATSRTGGDNEQFF	TGCGCCACCAGCCGGACAGGAGGGGACAATGAGCAGTTCTTC
TRBD1	TRBV28	many	TRBJ2-6	CASSRTGSGANVLTF	TGTGCCAGCAGTAGGACAGGGTCTGGGGCCAACGTCCTGACTTTC
TRBD1	TRBV6-5	few	TRBJ2-6	CASSSTPGTGKPGANVLTF	TGTGCCAGCAGTTCCACCCCGGGGACAGGCAAACCTGGGGCCAACGTCCTGACTTTC
TRBD2	TRBV12-3/TRBV12-4	few	TRBJ2-6	CASSFSAGGTGANVLTF	TGTGCCAGCAGTTTTTCTGCGGGGGGCACTGGGGCCAACGTCCTGACTTTC
.	TRBV12-5	.	TRBJ2-1	CASGLRIGSYNEQFF	TGTGCTAGTGGCCTCCGGATCGGGTCCTACAATGAGCAGTTCTTC
TRBD1	TRBV11-2	.	TRBJ1-1	CASSLRRQGDTEAFF	TGTGCCAGCAGCTTAAGACGGCAGGGGGACACTGAAGCTTTCTTT
.	TRBV9	.	TRBJ2-7	CASSVMAAAGVGNEQYF	TGTGCCAGCAGCGTCATGGCGGCTGCGGGTGTCGGCAATGAGCAGTACTTC
.	TRBV5-1	.	TRBJ2-5	CASSFGTSQQETQYF	TGCGCCAGCAGCTTTGGGACTTCCCAACAAGAGACCCAGTACTTC
.	TRBV7-6	few	TRBJ2-7	CASSLTTGTLYEQYF	TGTGCCAGCAGCTTGACCACCGGGACACTCTACGAGCAGTACTTC
.	TRBV11-3	.	TRBJ2-3	CASSTSRGTDTQYF	TGTGCCAGCAGCACCAGTAGGGGCACAGATACGCAGTATTTT
.	TRBV27	.	TRBJ2-6	CASSQTPRSGANVLTF	TGTGCCAGCAGTCAGACTCCCCGCTCTGGGGCCAACGTCCTGACTTTC
.	TRBV29-1	.	TRBJ2-3	CSVSGTSWGDTQYF	TGCAGCGTCTCCGGGACTTCATGGGGAGATACGCAGTATTTT
TRBD2	TRBV30	.	TRBJ2-7	CAWSTLGGVDEQYF	TGTGCCTGGAGTACGCTCGGGGGGGTGGACGAGCAGTACTTC
TRBD1	TRBV5-5	.	TRBJ1-2	CASSRQTGGSPGYTF	TGTGCCAGCAGCCGGCAGACAGGGGGCTCTCCGGGCTACACCTTC
TRBD1	TRBV28	once	TRBJ2-7	CASSSLGQGRTYEQYF	TGTGCCAGCAGCTCACTAGGACAGGGGCGAACCTACGAGCAGTACTTC
.	TRBV2	.	TRBJ2-7	CATTPSLYEQYF	TGTGCCACTACCCCATCGCTCTACGAGCAGTACTTC
.	TRBV11-2	.	TRBJ2-3	CASSSSLGKDTQYF	TGTGCCAGCAGTTCATCGTTGGGAAAAGATACGCAGTATTTT
.	TRBV3-1	.	TRBJ1-2	CASSQSGAGYTF	TGTGCCAGCAGCCAGAGCGGTGCTGGCTACACCTTC
TRBD1	TRBV14	.	TRBJ2-4	CASSQGRTGGSYERYF	TGTGCCAGCAGCCAAGGAAGGACAGGGGGATCCTACGAGCGGTACTTC
TRBD1	TRBV5-1	.	TRBJ1-2	CASSIGQGPGYTF	TGCGCCAGCAGCATTGGACAGGGGCCTGGCTACACCTTC
.	TRBV7-2	.	TRBJ2-7	CASSAGTQLGEQYF	TGTGCCAGCAGCGCCGGGACCCAGCTGGGGGAGCAGTACTTC
.	TRBV12-3/TRBV12-4	.	TRBJ2-5	CASRKQEYQETQYF	TGTGCCAGCAGGAAACAGGAATACCAAGAGACCCAGTACTTC
.	TRBV12-3/TRBV12-4	.	TRBJ2-1	CASTRWGSHNEQFF	TGTGCCAGCACCCGCTGGGGGTCCCACAATGAGCAGTTCTTC